This TCR beta chain was captured in a study of cytomegalovirus exposure and HLA in healthy donors. Study-level information: According to later analysis, the same platform produced the 130 or so validation and around 730 first-cohort repertoires. Overall study results and limits: A classifier reportedly called cytomegalovirus status with high sensitivity and specificity.

The length of the CDR3 is 15 residues. Germline CDR1 and CDR2: MNHEY and SVGAGI. V trimming: 6 bases; J trimming: 5 bases; junction bases outside the gene matches: 6. Data came from immunoSEQ multiplex PCR; TCRdb stores just in-frame clones and leaves some out. This sample has a few hundred thousand clones, with around 90% found just once. In the case of this clone: Its antigen is still unknown.

The chain combines TRBV6-5 with TRBJ1-4, with TRBD1 identical over 10 bases. This receptor was obtained from a man aged 25-45 years in good health and CMV-seronegative. Sequenced: PBMCs. The CDR3 here is CASSPGDRGNEKLFF. The CDR3 region has the DNA TGTGCCAGCAGCCCCGGGGACAGGGGAAATGAAAAACTGTTTTTT.